This TCR beta chain was recovered during a study of CD8 T cells in Susac syndrome. Germline V lookup: CDR1 DFQATT, CDR2 SNEGSKA (reference sequence). The CDR3 consists of 15 residues. V gave up 0 bases and J gave up 0 bases; unmatched junction bases: 3. The study sequenced TCR beta in blood CD8+ and CD4+ T cells. TEMRA cells were enriched by FACS, while CD8+ and CD4+ T cells were obtained through a negative isolation that was performed magnetically. An input of roughly 0.5 to 1 ug of RNA was subjected to reverse transcription using random hexamers. An immunoSEQ multiplex PCR generated amplified TCR beta CDR3 products spanning 54 Vbeta and 13 Jbeta. MiXCR, applied by TCRdb to the immunoSEQ multiplex PCR reads, yields one record per CDR3 protein. Here the sample spans roughly 300,000 distinct CDR3 sequences, more than 75% being singletons.

V gene TRBV20-1 combines with J gene TRBJ2-3; the match to TRBD2 covers 7 bases. The TCR originated in a human donor with multiple sclerosis. Sequencing was performed on CD8+ T cells from PBMCs. In nucleotides, the CDR3 is TGCAGTGCTAGAGATGGCGGGAGCAGCACAGATACGCAGTATTTT. Translated: CSARDGGSSTDTQYF.